The 15 T cell receptor beta chains reported below all come from one sample, sequenced in a study of blood T cell repertoires in COVID-19. TCRdb's table, derived via immunoSEQ multiplex PCR, lists solely in-frame clones and lacks some. Among over 200,000 clones listed, about 83% were seen once. The sample was PBMCs or T cells enriched from blood (not recorded which). These receptors all stem from a woman in her thirties or forties who had recovered from COVID-19.

V gene TRBV27 combines with J gene TRBJ2-3; D perhaps matches TRBD1 (5 bases). The CDR3 has 14 amino acids. The V gene lost 5 bases and the J gene lost 4 bases, with 13 bases spanning the gap. Germline V gives CDR1 MNHEY, CDR2 SMNVEV (reference sequence). The CDR3 nucleotides read TGTGCCAGCAGTCCCACAGGTTTGGCAGATACGCAGTATTTT. Translating it yields CASSPTGLADTQYF.

The chain has TRBV2 and TRBJ2-2; TRBD2 might be the D (7 bases). This CDR3 contains 14 residues. With 4 bases removed from V and 7 bases from J, the gap between germline ends came to 13 bases. In germline, CDR1 is SNHLY, CDR2 FYNNEI. The chain's CDR3 is CASSVGGAYGELFF. CDR3 DNA: TGTGCCAGCAGTGTAGGGGGGGCCTACGGGGAGCTGTTTTTT.

The chain uses TRBV2 and TRBJ1-2; D might be TRBD1 (5 bases). Between the trimmed V and J ends, which lost 6 bases and 0 bases, there was a span of 11 bases. The CDR3 has 14 residues. Germline V gene sequence: CDR1 SNHLY, CDR2 FYNNEI. This chain's CDR3 is CASSGQGANYGYTF. The CDR3 coding sequence is TGTGCCAGCAGCGGTCAGGGTGCTAACTATGGCTACACCTTC.

This chain joins TRBV7-2 and TRBJ2-7; 10 positions match TRBD2. Germline loops: CDR1 SGHTA, CDR2 FQGNSA. The CDR3 extends over 14 amino acids. Losses at the gene ends were 4 bases for V and 9 bases for J; bases not matched to a gene: 9. As DNA, the CDR3 is TGTGCCAGCAGCTCCCCCCAGCGGGAGGGCACGCAGTACTTC. Amino acid sequence: CASSSPQREGTQYF.

The genes are TRBV11-3 and TRBJ2-3; possibly TRBD1 for D (6 bases). The germline CDR1 and CDR2 sequences are SGHNT and YENEEA. This CDR3 comprises 16 residues. Trimming cost V 2 bases and J 5 bases, with 17 bases left between them. The CDR3 nucleotides are TGTGCCAGCAGCTTAAGGGGGACCGTAATGCAAGATACGCAGTATTTT. Amino acid sequence: CASSLRGTVMQDTQYF.

This clone was found a few times. The chain is built from TRBV10-3 and TRBJ2-5; 11 nucleotides align to TRBD2. Germline lookup yields CDR1 ENHRY and CDR2 SYGVKD. This CDR3 region has 16 residues. J lost 5 bases, V lost 2 bases, and 7 bases had no gene match. The DNA for the CDR3 is TGTGCCATCAGTGAGGGAACTAGCGGGAGTAGGGAGACCCAGTACTTC. Protein product: CAISEGTSGSRETQYF.

The V and J genes are TRBV19 and TRBJ2-3, with a weak D call TRBD1 (5 bases). The CDR3 loop spans 16 amino acids. Trimming left V 2 bases short and J 0 bases short, with 12 bases between. Germline V gene sequence: CDR1 LNHDA, CDR2 SQIVND (reference sequence). In DNA, the CDR3 is TGTGCCAGTAGTATAACACAGGCTTCTAGCACAGATACGCAGTATTTT. It translates to CASSITQASSTDTQYF. Supplemented by reference TRBV19 and TRBJ2-3, the full variable domain reads DGGITQSPKYLFRKEGQNVTLSCEQNLNHDAMYWYRQDPGQGLRLIYYSQIVNDFQKGDIAEGYSVSREKKESFPLTVTSAQKNPTAFYLCASSITQASSTDTQYFGPGTRLTVL.

This chain uses TRBV6-5 with TRBJ1-6; 10 bases agree with TRBD1. The CDR3 runs to 14 residues. Looked up from germline, CDR1 is MNHEY and CDR2 is SVGAGI. V lost 5 bases to trimming and J lost 6 bases; unmatched junction nucleotides: 1. The DNA for the CDR3 is TGTGCCAGCAGTCGGACAGGGGGTAATTCACCCCTCCACTTT. Amino acid sequence: CASSRTGGNSPLHF.

The rearrangement uses TRBV29-1 and TRBJ1-2; D perhaps matches TRBD1 (6 bases). V was pared by 5 bases and J by 7 bases, with 14 bases between. Germline V gene data show CDR1 as SQVTM and CDR2 as ANQGSEA. The CDR3 loop spans 12 amino acids. This chain's CDR3 is CSVRQGNGGYTF. The CDR3 coding sequence is TGCAGCGTTCGGCAGGGGAACGGTGGCTACACCTTC.

The rearrangement joins TRBV27 to TRBJ1-1, with TRBD1 matching 10 bases. The CDR3 totals 18 residues. Germline values: CDR1 MNHEY, CDR2 SMNVEV (reference sequence). J was trimmed by 1 base and V by 3 bases; bases with no gene match: 11. The CDR3 DNA reads as TGTGCCAGCAGTTTCAAAAGGGACAGGGGTTTTCGGAACACTGAAGCTTTCTTT. Protein product: CASSFKRDRGFRNTEAFF.

This sequence joins TRBV19 and TRBJ1-1; maybe TRBD1 (5 bases). The CDR3 is made up of 14 amino acids. Trimming pared 5 bases from V and 5 bases from J, leaving 15 bases between. Per the germline V gene, CDR1 is LNHDA and CDR2 is SQIVND (reference sequence). CDR3 protein: CASSRGGLGTEAFF. The CDR3 DNA reads TGTGCCAGTAGTCGTGGGGGGTTGGGAACTGAAGCTTTCTTT. The variable domain in full, completed from reference TRBV19 and TRBJ1-1, reads DGGITQSPKYLFRKEGQNVTLSCEQNLNHDAMYWYRQDPGQGLRLIYYSQIVNDFQKGDIAEGYSVSREKKESFPLTVTSAQKNPTAFYLCASSRGGLGTEAFFGQGTRLTVV.

The gene calls are TRBV18 and TRBJ1-3; D not resolved. V was clipped by 0 bases and J by 9 bases, with 9 bases between them. Germline V gene sequence: CDR1 KGHSH, CDR2 LQKENI. This CDR3 region has 13 residues. CDR3 sequence: CASSPPPSGTIYF. The DNA for the CDR3 is TGTGCCAGCTCACCACCGCCTTCGGGCACCATATATTTT.

The gene calls are TRBV3-1 (or the pseudogene TRBV3-2) and TRBJ2-3; D may be TRBD2 (5 bases). Trimming took 4 bases from V and 6 from J, leaving 14 bases between them. This CDR3 spans 14 amino acids. The germline CDR1 and CDR2 sequences are LGHDT and YNNKEL (reference sequence). For the CDR3, the DNA is TGTGCCAGCAGCCCCTCCGTGGGAGTGGATACGCAGTATTTT. Its protein product is CASSPSVGVDTQYF.

The chain employs TRBV2 and TRBJ2-2, with TRBD2 matching over 7 bases. In germline, CDR1 is SNHLY, CDR2 FYNNEI. The CDR3 consists of 14 residues. V shed 9 bases and J 1 base; nucleotides not matched to a gene: 5. CDR3 in amino acids: CARNSGGNTGELFF. CDR3 sequence (DNA): TGTGCCAGGAACTCGGGGGGGAACACCGGGGAGCTGTTTTTT.

The chain is built from TRBV19 and TRBJ2-2; D is ambiguous. Germline V gives CDR1 LNHDA, CDR2 SQIVND (reference sequence). V lost 6 bases and J lost 8, with 7 bases in between. This CDR3 comprises 11 residues. DNA of the CDR3: TGTGCCAGTAGCGCCGCGGGGGAGCTGTTTTTT. It encodes CASSAAGELFF.